Shown below are 2 T cell receptor beta chains from a single sample sequenced in a study of shared clonotypes between healthy human individuals. Profiling relied on immunoSEQ multiplex PCR, and the TCRdb table lists in-frame clones only, not all of them. This sample has some 2,000,000 clones, with about 95% found just once. Sequencing input: naive CD4+ T cells sorted from blood. Sample subset: CD45RA+ positively selected. These TCRs come from a young man in good health.

Of note for this clone: Other DNA sequences in this specimen translate into the identical CDR3. The chain recombines TRBV18 with TRBJ1-1; a possible D gene is TRBD1 (5 bases). The CDR3 is made up of 15 amino acids. Germline CDR1 KGHSH, CDR2 LQKENI. Trimming removed 0 bases from V and 0 bases from J, with 8 bases in between. The CDR3 coding sequence is TGTGCCAGCTCACCACCGAACAGGATGAACACTGAAGCTTTCTTT. Protein sequence: CASSPPNRMNTEAFF.

This chain joins TRBV2 and TRBJ2-7; D is ambiguous. This CDR3 contains 13 residues. The germline gives CDR1 SNHLY, CDR2 FYNNEI. V lost 3 bases, J lost 1 base, and 7 bases lay in between. DNA for the CDR3: TGTGCCAGCAGTGATGCCTTTTCCTACGAGCAGTACTTC. Residues: CASSDAFSYEQYF. The variable domain in full, with the rest retrieved from reference TRBV2 and TRBJ2-7, is EPEVTQTPSHQVTQMGQEVILRCVPISNHLYFYWYRQILGQKVEFLVSFYNNEISEKSEIFDDQFSVERPDGSNFTLKIRSTKLEDSAMYFCASSDAFSYEQYFGPGTRLTVT.